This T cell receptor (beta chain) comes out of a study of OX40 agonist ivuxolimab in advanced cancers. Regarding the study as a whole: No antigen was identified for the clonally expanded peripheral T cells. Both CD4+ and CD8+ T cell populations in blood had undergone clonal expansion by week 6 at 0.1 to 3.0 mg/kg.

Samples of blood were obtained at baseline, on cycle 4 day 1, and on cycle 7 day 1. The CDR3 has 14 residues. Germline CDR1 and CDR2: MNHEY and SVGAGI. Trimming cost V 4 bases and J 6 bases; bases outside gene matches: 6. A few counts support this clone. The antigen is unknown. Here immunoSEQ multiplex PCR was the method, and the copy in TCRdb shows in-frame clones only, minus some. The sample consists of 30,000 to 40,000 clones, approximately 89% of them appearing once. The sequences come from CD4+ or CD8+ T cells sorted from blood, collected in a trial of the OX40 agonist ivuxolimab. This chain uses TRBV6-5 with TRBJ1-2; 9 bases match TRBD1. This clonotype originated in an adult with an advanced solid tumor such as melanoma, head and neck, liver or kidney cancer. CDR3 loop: CASSLGQGYDGYTF. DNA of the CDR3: TGTGCCAGCAGTTTGGGACAGGGTTACGATGGCTACACCTTC.